This entry describes one T cell receptor beta chain. Its antigen is not known. From germline, CDR1 is MNHEY and CDR2 SMNVEV (reference sequence). V was pared by 0 bases and J by 4 bases, with 15 bases between. The CDR3 is 17 residues long. The record originates from a study of Ad26.COV2.S vaccination and SARS-CoV-2 variants. Turning to the study itself: The donor belonged to the COV1001 Ad26.COV2.S trial arm. The vaccine Ad26.COV2.S was put into the muscle once, or twice with 56 days between.

Clones were read by immunoSEQ multiplex PCR, and TCRdb kept only the in-frame ones, dropping some. The table lists about 400,000 clones, about nine tenths of them singletons, with around 2% in the top ten. Treatment specified: around 19 received Ad26.COV2.S at low or high dose, single or two shots; five or six received placebo; per-sample allocation not given. Samples were taken on day 63 after the first vaccine or placebo injection. Study-level findings and limits: The analyses of TCR breadth and depth may have understated the size of total T cell responses. Those who received vaccine or placebo ended up with similar non-spike TCR breadth.

The origin of this receptor is a person between 18 and 60 years old who received the Ad26.COV2.S COVID-19 vaccine or a placebo. Sequenced material: peripheral blood, taken in a trial of Ad26.COV2.S vaccine versus placebo. The chain couples TRBV27 to TRBJ2-2; a weak D match, TRBD1 (6 bases). The CDR3 region is CASSLSSRGIVTGELFF. The CDR3 DNA follows: TGTGCCAGCAGTTTATCGTCCAGGGGTATCGTCACCGGGGAGCTGTTTTTT.